The present T cell receptor (beta chain) was sequenced within a study of blood T cell repertoires in COVID-19. Turning to the study itself: The analysed material was cDNA or gDNA that came from T cells, B-cell-depleted T cells, or PBMCs.

In the authors' workflow: Estimation of nucleated cell counts was performed using reference gene primer amplification. Clones were read by immunoSEQ multiplex PCR, and TCRdb kept only the in-frame ones, dropping some. V and J calls and clone size are given by that table; D and trimming were obtained from the DNA. The data hold 200,000 to 250,000 clones, with roughly nine tenths observed a single time. J lost 1 base, V lost 2 bases, and 1 base had no gene match. CDR1 and CDR2 (germline): SGHRS, YFSETQ. This CDR3 is built from 14 residues. Everyone who took part was about 18 to 90 years old, and they came from about two dozen US areas. The study assigned cohorts using participant-reported clinical history.

The clonotype comes from a woman in her forties or fifties in a cohort exposed to, infected with or recovered from COVID-19 (not recorded which). V gene TRBV5-1 combines with J gene TRBJ1-1; TRBD1 aligns across 8 bases. Sequencing was performed on PBMCs or T cells enriched from blood (not recorded which). The CDR3 spells CASSFQGANTEAFF. The CDR3 nucleotides read TGCGCCAGCAGCTTCCAGGGGGCGAACACTGAAGCTTTCTTT.